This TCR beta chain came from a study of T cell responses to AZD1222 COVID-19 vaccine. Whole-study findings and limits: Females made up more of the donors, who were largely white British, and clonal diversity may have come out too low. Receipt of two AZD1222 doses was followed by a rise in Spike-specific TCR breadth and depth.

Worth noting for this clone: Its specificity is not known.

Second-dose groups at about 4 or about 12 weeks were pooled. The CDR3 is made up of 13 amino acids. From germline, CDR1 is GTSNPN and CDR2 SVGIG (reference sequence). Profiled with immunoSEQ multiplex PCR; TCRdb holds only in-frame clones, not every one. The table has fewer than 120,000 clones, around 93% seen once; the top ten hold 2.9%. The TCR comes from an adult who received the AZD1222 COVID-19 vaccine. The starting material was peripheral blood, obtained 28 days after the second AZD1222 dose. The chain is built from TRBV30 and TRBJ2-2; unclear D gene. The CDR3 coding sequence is TGTGGTCTCTGGGGTGGGAACACCGGGGAGCTGTTTTTT. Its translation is CGLWGGNTGELFF.